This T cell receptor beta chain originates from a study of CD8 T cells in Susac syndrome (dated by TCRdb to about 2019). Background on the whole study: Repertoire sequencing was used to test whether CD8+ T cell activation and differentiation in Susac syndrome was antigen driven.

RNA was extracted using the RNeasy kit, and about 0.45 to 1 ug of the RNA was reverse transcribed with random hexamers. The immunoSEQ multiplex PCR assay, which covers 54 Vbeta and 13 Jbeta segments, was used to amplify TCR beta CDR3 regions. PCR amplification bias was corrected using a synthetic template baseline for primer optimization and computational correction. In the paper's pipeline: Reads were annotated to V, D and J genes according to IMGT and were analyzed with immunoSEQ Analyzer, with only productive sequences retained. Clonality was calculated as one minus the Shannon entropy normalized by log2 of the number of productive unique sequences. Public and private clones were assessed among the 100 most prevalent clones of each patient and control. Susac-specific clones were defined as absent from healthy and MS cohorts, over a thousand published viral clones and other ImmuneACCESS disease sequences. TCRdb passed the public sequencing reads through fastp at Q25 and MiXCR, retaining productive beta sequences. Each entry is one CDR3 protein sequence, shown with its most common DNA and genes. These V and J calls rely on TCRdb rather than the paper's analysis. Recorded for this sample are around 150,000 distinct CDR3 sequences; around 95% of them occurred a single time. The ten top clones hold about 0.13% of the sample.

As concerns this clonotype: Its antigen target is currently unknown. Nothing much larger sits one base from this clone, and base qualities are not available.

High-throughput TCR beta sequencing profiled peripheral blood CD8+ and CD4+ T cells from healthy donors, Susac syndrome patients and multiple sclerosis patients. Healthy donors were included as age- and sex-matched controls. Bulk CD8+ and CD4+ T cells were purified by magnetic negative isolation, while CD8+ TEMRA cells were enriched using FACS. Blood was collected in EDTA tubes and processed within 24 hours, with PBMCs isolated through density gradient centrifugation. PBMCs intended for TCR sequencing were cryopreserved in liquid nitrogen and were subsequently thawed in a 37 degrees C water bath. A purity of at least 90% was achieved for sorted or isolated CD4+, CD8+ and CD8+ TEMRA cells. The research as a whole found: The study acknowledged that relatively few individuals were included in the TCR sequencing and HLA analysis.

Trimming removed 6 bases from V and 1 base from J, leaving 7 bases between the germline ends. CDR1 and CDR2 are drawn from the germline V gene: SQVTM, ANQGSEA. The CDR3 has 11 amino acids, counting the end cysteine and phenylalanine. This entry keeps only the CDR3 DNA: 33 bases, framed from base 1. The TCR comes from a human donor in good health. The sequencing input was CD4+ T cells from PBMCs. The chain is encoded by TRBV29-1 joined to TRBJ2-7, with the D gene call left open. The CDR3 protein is CSVGISYEQYF. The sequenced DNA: TGCAGCGTAGGGATATCCTACGAGCAGTACTTC.